This is a list of T cell receptor beta chains from one sample in a study of CD8 T cells in ankylosing spondylitis. TCRdb re-analysed the 5' RACE reads in MiXCR, keeping a single row per CDR3 protein. Counted here are roughly 86,000 distinct CDR3 sequences, roughly 10% occurring once; the ten biggest clones make up roughly 4.6%. Sequencing used blood, either unsorted or a sorted T cell fraction (not recorded which). These receptor sequences come from a male donor with ankylosing spondylitis or in good health (not recorded which). Both conserved end residues are part of each CDR3. The D gene is left open where the match is weak. Not all rows give a size; the values are once, few, many and, for expanded clones, a class.

d_call	v_call	j_call	clone_size	cdr3_aa	cdr3_nt
NA	TRBV10-2	TRBJ2-7	NA	CASSEVGQGYEQYF	TGCGCCAGCAGTGAGGTCGGTCAGGGCTACGAGCAGTACTTC
TRBD2	TRBV7-2	TRBJ2-1	few	CASRSGSGGAYNEQFF	TGTGCCAGCAGATCGGGTAGCGGGGGGGCCTACAATGAGCAGTTCTTC
NA	TRBV3-1	TRBJ2-7	many	CASSQEGIGNYEQYF	TGTGCCAGCAGCCAAGAAGGAATAGGGAATTACGAGCAGTACTTC
NA	TRBV12-3/TRBV12-4	TRBJ2-5	NA	CASSGGVVTQYF	TGTGCCAGCAGCGGCGGGGTCGTAACCCAGTACTTC
NA	TRBV3-1	TRBJ2-3	many	CASSQDQANTDTQYF	TGTGCCAGCAGCCAAGATCAAGCGAACACAGATACGCAGTATTTT
NA	TRBV3-1	TRBJ2-3	few	CASSQKAVGDTQYF	TGTGCCAGCAGCCAAAAGGCGGTGGGCGATACGCAGTATTTT
NA	TRBV9	TRBJ2-3	many	CASSGGPEDTQYF	TGTGCCAGCAGCGGGGGGCCGGAAGATACGCAGTATTTT
NA	TRBV7-9	TRBJ2-7	few	CASSFAGKLSEQYF	TGTGCCAGCAGCTTCGCCGGAAAGCTCTCCGAGCAGTACTTC
NA	TRBV6-1	TRBJ1-6	many	CASGRQWSSSSPLHF	TGTGCCAGCGGGAGACAGTGGTCCTCCTCTTCACCCCTCCACTTT
NA	TRBV5-3	TRBJ2-3	NA	CARSFRNTISGIDTQYF	TGTGCCAGAAGCTTCCGTAACACTATCAGTGGTATAGATACGCAGTATTTT
TRBD1	TRBV18	TRBJ2-2	NA	CASSPPGQGYTGELFF	TGTGCCAGCTCACCACCGGGACAGGGGTACACCGGGGAGCTGTTTTTT
TRBD1	TRBV5-1	TRBJ2-1	many	CASSLGTGYEQFF	TGCGCCAGCAGCTTGGGGACAGGGTATGAGCAGTTCTTC
TRBD2	TRBV5-1	TRBJ2-2	few	CASGLAGGRGTGELFF	TGCGCCAGCGGACTAGCGGGGGGGCGCGGCACCGGGGAGCTGTTTTTT
TRBD1	TRBV12-3/TRBV12-4	TRBJ1-5	many	CASSLGGQVQHF	TGTGCCAGCAGTTTAGGTGGACAGGTCCAGCATTTT
NA	TRBV29-1	TRBJ1-5	many	CSVRDGTNQPQHF	TGCAGCGTTCGGGACGGGACAAATCAGCCCCAGCATTTT
NA	TRBV7-3	TRBJ2-1	many	CASSLGSDNEQFF	TGTGCCAGCAGCTTAGGCAGTGATAATGAGCAGTTCTTC
TRBD1	TRBV6-5	TRBJ2-7	many	CAKTGQAYEQYF	TGTGCCAAAACGGGACAGGCCTACGAGCAGTACTTC
NA	TRBV7-9	TRBJ1-1	few	CASSGRAEAFF	TGTGCCAGCAGCGGAAGGGCTGAAGCTTTCTTT
TRBD2	TRBV7-2	TRBJ2-1	few	CASSLTSGGVRNEQFF	TGTGCCAGCAGCCTGACTAGCGGGGGGGTAAGAAATGAGCAGTTCTTC
TRBD1	TRBV24-1	TRBJ1-2	many	CATRPRDSNYGYTF	TGTGCCACCAGACCCAGGGACAGTAACTATGGCTACACCTTC
NA	TRBV28	TRBJ1-5	many	CASSGNQPQHF	TGTGCCAGCAGTGGGAATCAGCCCCAGCATTTT
NA	TRBV9	TRBJ1-5	many	CASSVDDEGKNQPQHF	TGTGCCAGCAGCGTAGATGATGAGGGGAAAAATCAGCCCCAGCATTTT
NA	TRBV7-2	TRBJ2-1	NA	CASSLGWTHLYNEQFF	TGTGCCAGCAGCTTAGGTTGGACTCACCTATACAATGAGCAGTTCTTC
TRBD2	TRBV6-6	TRBJ2-1	many	CASSPGTSGRNEQFF	TGTGCCAGCAGTCCGGGGACTAGCGGGCGCAATGAGCAGTTCTTC
NA	TRBV7-9	TRBJ2-5	many	CASSLGRSQETQYF	TGTGCCAGCAGCTTAGGGCGGAGCCAAGAGACCCAGTACTTC
TRBD1	TRBV12-3/TRBV12-4	TRBJ1-6	many	CASSPRGTGDSPLHF	TGTGCCAGCAGTCCTCGAGGGACAGGGGATTCCCCCCTCCACTTT